This paragraph reports one T cell receptor (beta chain). Its antigen is unknown. The source of the sample is a study of T-cell memory formation after mild COVID-19. Findings and limits, study-wide: Contracting CD8+ clones were enriched in EMRA, CD4+ mainly in CM and EM.

Germline CDR1 LGHNA, CDR2 YSLEER. The CDR3 is made up of 15 amino acids. V lost 2 bases to trimming and J lost 4 bases; unmatched junction nucleotides: 6. TCR alpha and TCR beta cDNA libraries carrying sample barcodes and UMIs were produced by 5'RACE using constant-segment primers. Via MiXCR, TCRdb re-called the 5' RACE reads, giving one row per CDR3 protein. The sample consists of 250,000 or so distinct CDR3 sequences, roughly 18% of them appearing once. Specimen: PBMCs or a T cell subset sorted from them (not recorded which). The origin of this receptor is a man younger than 35 who had mild COVID-19 (a few samples of this study predate the infection). Cell type and time point are not known. The rearrangement links TRBV4-3 to TRBJ2-5; 8 bases match TRBD2. The CDR3 DNA reads TGCGCCAGCAGCCAATACGCGGCGGGGGGAGAGACCCAGTACTTC. Its translation is CASSQYAAGGETQYF.